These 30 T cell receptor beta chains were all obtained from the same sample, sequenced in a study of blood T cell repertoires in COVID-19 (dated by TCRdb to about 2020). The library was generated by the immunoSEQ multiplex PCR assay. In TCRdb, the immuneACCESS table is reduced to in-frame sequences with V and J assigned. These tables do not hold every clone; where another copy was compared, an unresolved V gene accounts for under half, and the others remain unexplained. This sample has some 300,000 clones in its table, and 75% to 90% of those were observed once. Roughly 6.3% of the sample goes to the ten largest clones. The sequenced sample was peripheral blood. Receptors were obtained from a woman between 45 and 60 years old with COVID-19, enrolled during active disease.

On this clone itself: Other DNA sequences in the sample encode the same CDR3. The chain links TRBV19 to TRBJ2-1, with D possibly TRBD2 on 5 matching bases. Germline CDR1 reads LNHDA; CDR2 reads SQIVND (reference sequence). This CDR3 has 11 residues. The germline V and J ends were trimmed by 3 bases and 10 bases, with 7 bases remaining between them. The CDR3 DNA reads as TGTGCCAGTAGTATTCGGGGAGAGCAGTTCTTC. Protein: CASSIRGEQFF.

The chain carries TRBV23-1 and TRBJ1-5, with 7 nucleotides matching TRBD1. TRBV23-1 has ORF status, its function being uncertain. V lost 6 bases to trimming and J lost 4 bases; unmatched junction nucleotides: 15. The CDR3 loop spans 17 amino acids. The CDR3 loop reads CASSCNRDSTSNQPQHF. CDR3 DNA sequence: TGCGCCAGCAGCTGCAACCGGGACAGTACCTCGAATCAGCCCCAGCATTTT.

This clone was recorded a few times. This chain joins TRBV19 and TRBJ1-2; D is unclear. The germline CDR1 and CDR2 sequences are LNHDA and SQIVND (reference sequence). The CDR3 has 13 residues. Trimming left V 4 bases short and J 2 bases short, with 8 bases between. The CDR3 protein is CASSTTENYGYTF. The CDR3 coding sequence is TGTGCCAGTAGTACAACGGAGAACTATGGCTACACCTTC.

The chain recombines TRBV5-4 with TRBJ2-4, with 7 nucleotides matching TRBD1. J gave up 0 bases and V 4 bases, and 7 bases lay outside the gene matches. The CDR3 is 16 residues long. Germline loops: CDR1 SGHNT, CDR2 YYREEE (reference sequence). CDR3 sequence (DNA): TGTGCCAGCAGCGTCAAACAGGGGAAAGCCAAAAACATTCAGTACTTC. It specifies CASSVKQGKAKNIQYF.

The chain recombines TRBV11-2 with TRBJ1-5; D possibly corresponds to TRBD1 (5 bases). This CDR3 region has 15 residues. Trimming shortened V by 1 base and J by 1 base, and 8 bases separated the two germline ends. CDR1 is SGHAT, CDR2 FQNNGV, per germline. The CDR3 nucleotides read TGTGCCAGCAGCTTAGGGGGCTCGAGCAATCAGCCCCAGCATTTT. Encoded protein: CASSLGGSSNQPQHF.

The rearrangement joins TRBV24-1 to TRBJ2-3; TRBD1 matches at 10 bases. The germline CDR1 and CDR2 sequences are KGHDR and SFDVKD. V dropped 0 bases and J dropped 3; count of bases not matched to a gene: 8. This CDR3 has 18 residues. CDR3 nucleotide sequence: TGTGCCACCAGTGATTTGAGTGCGGACAGGGGGGTGACAGATACGCAGTATTTT. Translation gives CATSDLSADRGVTDTQYF.

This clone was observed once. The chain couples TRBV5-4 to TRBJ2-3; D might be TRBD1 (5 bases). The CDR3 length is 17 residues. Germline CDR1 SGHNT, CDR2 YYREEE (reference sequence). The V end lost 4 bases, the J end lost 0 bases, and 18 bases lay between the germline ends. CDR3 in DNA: TGTGCCAGCAGCCCTGGGGCCTACCCCTCTAGCACAGATACGCAGTATTTT. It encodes CASSPGAYPSSTDTQYF.

The CDR3 here is CSVVGQQKNTEAFF. The CDR3 nucleotides are TGCAGCGTTGTCGGACAGCAAAAGAACACTGAAGCTTTCTTT. The chain carries TRBV29-1 and TRBJ1-1; a possible D gene is TRBD1 (6 bases). The length of the CDR3 is 14 residues. Trimming cost V 4 bases and J 1 base, with 13 bases left between them. Per the germline V gene, CDR1 is SQVTM and CDR2 is ANQGSEA. The variable domain in full, with the rest retrieved from reference TRBV29-1 and TRBJ1-1, is SAVISQKPSRDICQRGTSLTIQCQVDSQVTMMFWYRQQPGQSLTLIATANQGSEATYESGFVIDKFPISRPNLTFSTLTVSNMSPEDSSIYLCSVVGQQKNTEAFFGQGTRLTVV.

CDR3 nucleotide sequence: TGTGCCAGCAGCTTAGGGGGGACTAGCTCCTACAATGAGCAGTTCTTC. It encodes CASSLGGTSSYNEQFF. V and J are TRBV11-3 and TRBJ2-1; 8 bases fit TRBD2. This CDR3 is 16 amino acids long. Per germline, CDR1 SGHNT and CDR2 YENEEA. V lost 1 base to trimming and J lost 0 bases; unmatched junction nucleotides: 2.

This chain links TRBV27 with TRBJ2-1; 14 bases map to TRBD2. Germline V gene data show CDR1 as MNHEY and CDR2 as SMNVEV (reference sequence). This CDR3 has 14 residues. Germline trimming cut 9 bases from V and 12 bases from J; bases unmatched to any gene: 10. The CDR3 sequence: CASTGTSGSRGQFF. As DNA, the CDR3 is TGTGCCAGTACCGGGACTAGCGGGAGTAGGGGGCAGTTCTTC.

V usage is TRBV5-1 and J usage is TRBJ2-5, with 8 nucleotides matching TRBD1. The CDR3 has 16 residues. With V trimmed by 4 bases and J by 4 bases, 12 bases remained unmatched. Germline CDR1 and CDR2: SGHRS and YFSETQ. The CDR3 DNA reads TGCGCCAGCAGCCCCCTGGGCCAGCAGGGGGCAGAGACCCAGTACTTC. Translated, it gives CASSPLGQQGAETQYF.

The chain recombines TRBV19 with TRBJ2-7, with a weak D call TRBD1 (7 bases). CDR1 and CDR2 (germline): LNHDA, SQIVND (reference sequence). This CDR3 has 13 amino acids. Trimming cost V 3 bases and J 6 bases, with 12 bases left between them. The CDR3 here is CASSILQGGEQYF. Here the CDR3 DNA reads TGTGCCAGTAGTATCCTCCAGGGGGGCGAGCAGTACTTC. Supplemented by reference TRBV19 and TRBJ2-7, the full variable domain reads DGGITQSPKYLFRKEGQNVTLSCEQNLNHDAMYWYRQDPGQGLRLIYYSQIVNDFQKGDIAEGYSVSREKKESFPLTVTSAQKNPTAFYLCASSILQGGEQYFGPGTRLTVT.

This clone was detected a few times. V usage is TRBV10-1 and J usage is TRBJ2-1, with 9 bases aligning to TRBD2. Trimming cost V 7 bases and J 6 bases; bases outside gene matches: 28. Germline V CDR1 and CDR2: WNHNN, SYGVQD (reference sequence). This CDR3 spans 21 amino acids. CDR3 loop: CASTDSPQFTTAGGPFNEQFF. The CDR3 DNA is TGCGCCAGCACTGATTCTCCCCAATTCACAACGGCGGGAGGGCCGTTCAATGAGCAGTTCTTC.

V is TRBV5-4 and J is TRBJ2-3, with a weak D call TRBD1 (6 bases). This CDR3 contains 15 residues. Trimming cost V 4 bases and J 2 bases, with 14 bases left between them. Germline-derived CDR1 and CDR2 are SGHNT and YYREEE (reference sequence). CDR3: CASSRRQGPTDTQYF. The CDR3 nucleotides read TGTGCCAGCAGCCGCAGGCAGGGGCCCACAGATACGCAGTATTTT.

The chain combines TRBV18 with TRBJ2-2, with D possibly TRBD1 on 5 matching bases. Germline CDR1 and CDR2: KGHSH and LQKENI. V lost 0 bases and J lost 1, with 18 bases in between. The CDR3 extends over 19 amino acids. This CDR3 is CASSPPNRQTTLNTGELFF. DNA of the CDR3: TGTGCCAGCTCACCACCGAATAGACAGACGACCCTGAACACCGGGGAGCTGTTTTTT. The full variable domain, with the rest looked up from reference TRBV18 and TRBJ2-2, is NAGVMQNPRHLVRRRGQEARLRCSPMKGHSHVYWYRQLPEEGLKFMVYLQKENIIDESGMPKERFSAEFPKEGPSILRIQQVVRGDSAAYFCASSPPNRQTTLNTGELFFGEGSRLTVL.

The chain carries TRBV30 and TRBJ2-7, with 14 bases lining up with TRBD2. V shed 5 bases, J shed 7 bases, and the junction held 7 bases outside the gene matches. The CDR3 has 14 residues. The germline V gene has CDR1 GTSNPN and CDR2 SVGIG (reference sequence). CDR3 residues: CAWVRTSGRTEQYF. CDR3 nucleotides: TGTGCCTGGGTAAGGACTAGCGGGAGGACTGAGCAGTACTTC.

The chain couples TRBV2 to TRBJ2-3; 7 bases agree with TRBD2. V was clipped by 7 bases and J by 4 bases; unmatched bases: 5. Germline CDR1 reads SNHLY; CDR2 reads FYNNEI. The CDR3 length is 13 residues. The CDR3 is CASKRGPSDTQYF. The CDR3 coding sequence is TGTGCCAGCAAGCGGGGCCCATCAGATACGCAGTATTTT.

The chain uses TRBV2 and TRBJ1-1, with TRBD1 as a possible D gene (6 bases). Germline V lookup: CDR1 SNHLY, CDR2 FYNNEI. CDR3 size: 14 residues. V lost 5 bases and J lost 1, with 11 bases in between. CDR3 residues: CASSIWTENTEAFF. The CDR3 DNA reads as TGTGCCAGCAGTATATGGACAGAGAACACTGAAGCTTTCTTT.

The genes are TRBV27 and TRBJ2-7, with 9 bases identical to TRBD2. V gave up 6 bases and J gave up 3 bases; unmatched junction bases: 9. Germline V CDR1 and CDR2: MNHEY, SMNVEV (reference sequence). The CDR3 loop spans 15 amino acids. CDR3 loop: CASRGGTSPHYEQYF. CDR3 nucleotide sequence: TGTGCCAGCAGAGGCGGGACTAGCCCACACTACGAGCAGTACTTC.

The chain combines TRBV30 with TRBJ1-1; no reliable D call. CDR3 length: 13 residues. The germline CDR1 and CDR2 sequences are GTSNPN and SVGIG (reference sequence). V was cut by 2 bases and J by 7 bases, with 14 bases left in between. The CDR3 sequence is CAWSQQSMFEAFF. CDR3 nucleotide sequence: TGTGCCTGGAGTCAACAGAGTATGTTTGAAGCTTTCTTT. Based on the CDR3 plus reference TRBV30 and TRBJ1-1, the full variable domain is SQTIHQWPATLVQPVGSPLSLECTVEGTSNPNLYWYRQAAGRGLQLLFYSVGIGQISSEVPQNLSASRPQDRQFILSSKKLLLSDSGFYLCAWSQQSMFEAFFGQGTRLTVV.

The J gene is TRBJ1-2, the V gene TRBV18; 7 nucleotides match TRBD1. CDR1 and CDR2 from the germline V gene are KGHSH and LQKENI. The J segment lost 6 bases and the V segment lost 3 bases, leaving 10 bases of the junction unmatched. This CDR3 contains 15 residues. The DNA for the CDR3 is TGTGCCAGCTCACCTTCAACAGGGGCGTCGAATGGCTACACCTTC. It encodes CASSPSTGASNGYTF.

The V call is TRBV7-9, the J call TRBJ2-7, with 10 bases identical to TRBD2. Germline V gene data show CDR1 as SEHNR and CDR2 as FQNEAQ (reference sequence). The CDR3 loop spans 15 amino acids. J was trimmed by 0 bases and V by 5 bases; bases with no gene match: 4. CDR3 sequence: CASSTGTSDSYEQYF. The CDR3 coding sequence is TGTGCCAGCAGCACCGGGACTAGCGACTCCTACGAGCAGTACTTC.

CDR3 in amino acids: CASSRLAGILTDTQYF. Here the CDR3 DNA reads TGTGCCAGTAGCCGACTAGCGGGGATTCTCACAGATACGCAGTATTTT. The chain combines TRBV19 with TRBJ2-3; 11 bases line up with TRBD2. This CDR3 comprises 16 residues. Germline-derived CDR1 and CDR2 are LNHDA and SQIVND (reference sequence). The trim removed 6 bases at V and 2 bases at J, leaving 7 bases unmatched.

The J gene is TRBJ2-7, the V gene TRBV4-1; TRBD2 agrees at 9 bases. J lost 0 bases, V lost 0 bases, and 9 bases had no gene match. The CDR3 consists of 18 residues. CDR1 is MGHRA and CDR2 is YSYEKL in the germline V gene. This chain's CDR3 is CASSQEGTSRRSSYEQYF. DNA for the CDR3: TGCGCCAGCAGCCAAGAGGGGACTAGCCGAAGGAGCTCCTACGAGCAGTACTTC.

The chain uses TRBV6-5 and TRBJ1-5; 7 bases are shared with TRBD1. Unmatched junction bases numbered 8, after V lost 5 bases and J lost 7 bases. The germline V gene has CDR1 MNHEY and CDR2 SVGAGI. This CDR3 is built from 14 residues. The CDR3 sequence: CASSRQGDRQPQHF. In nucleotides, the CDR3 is TGTGCCAGCAGTCGCCAGGGGGATAGGCAGCCCCAGCATTTT.

The DNA for the CDR3 is TGTGCCAGTAGGGGCAGAAACTATGGCTACACCTTC. Its protein product is CASRGRNYGYTF. This chain joins TRBV19 and TRBJ1-2; D not certain. The germline V gene encodes CDR1 LNHDA and CDR2 SQIVND (reference sequence). The CDR3 runs to 12 residues. V was cut by 6 bases and J by 2 bases, with 7 bases left in between.

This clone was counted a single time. The CDR3, as DNA: TGTGCCAGCAGTTTCTCCGGCGGGAGGTTCGGCGAGCAGTACTTC. Translated: CASSFSGGRFGEQYF. The rearrangement uses TRBV28 and TRBJ2-7, with 8 bases fitting TRBD2. The CDR3 contains 15 residues. Germline V gene data show CDR1 as MDHEN and CDR2 as SYDVKM. The V gene end was trimmed by 3 bases and the J gene end by 6 bases; junction bases not matched to a gene: 10.

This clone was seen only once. Here the CDR3 reads CASSSGLARDNEQFF. CDR3 coding DNA: TGTGCCAGCAGCTCGGGACTAGCCCGTGACAATGAGCAGTTCTTC. This chain connects TRBV7-2 to TRBJ2-1; 9 bases match TRBD2. CDR3 length: 15 residues. Germline values: CDR1 SGHTA, CDR2 FQGNSA. Trimming removed 4 bases from V and 5 bases from J; junction bases left unmatched: 6.

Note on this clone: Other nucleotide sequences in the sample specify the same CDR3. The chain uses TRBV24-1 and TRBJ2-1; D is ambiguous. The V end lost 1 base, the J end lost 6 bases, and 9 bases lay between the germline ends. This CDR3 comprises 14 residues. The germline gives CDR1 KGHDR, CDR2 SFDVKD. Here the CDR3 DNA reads TGTGCCACCAGTGATTTCCCCCCTCCCAATGAGCAGTTCTTC. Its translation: CATSDFPPPNEQFF.

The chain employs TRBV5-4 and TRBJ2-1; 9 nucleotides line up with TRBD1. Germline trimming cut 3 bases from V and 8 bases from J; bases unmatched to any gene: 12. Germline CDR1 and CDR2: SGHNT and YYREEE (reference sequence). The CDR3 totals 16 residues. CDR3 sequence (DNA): TGTGCCAGCAGCTCCGGGACAGGGACGGTACCGGATGAGCAGTTCTTC. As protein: CASSSGTGTVPDEQFF.